This T cell receptor (beta chain) is from a study of memory CD4+ T cells and cytomegalovirus serostatus. Study-wide background: Of the healthy Belgian adults, 9 were CMV seropositive and more than 20 seronegative.

Single viable CD3+CD4+CD8-CD45RO+ cells were sorted as the memory CD4+ T cells. Donors' CMV status reflects serum IgG against pp150, pp28, p38, p52. Germline lookup yields CDR1 SNHLY and CDR2 FYNNEI. V lost 8 bases and J lost 1, with 9 bases in between. The CDR3 runs to 13 residues. Method: immunoSEQ multiplex PCR; TCRdb's copy keeps in-frame clones and lacks some. The data hold roughly 39,000 clones, with nearly 80% observed a single time. What was sequenced was memory CD4+ T cells from blood. The origin of this receptor is an adult in good health and CMV-seronegative. V gene TRBV2 combines with J gene TRBJ1-5; D remains unclear. This CDR3 is CASGPESNQPQHF. The CDR3 DNA reads TGTGCCAGCGGCCCCGAAAGCAATCAGCCCCAGCATTTT.